These T cell receptor beta chains were read from a single sample in a study of neurological immune-mediated disorders. One entry per CDR3 protein, called by TCRdb with MiXCR from the 5' RACE reads. Among tens of thousands of distinct CDR3 sequences, around 9.6% were seen once, and the ten largest hold 9.5% to 10%. What was sequenced was PBMCs. The receptors were sampled from a man under 40 in good health. Both conserved end residues are part of each CDR3. D genes are given only for firm matches. The size entry is marked missing in some rows and otherwise reads once, few, many or a size class.

>.|TRBV10-3|TRBJ2-5|many
TGTGCCATCAGTGACCTAGCAGAGACCCAGTACTTC
CAISDLAETQYF
>TRBD1|TRBV28|TRBJ1-4|many
TGTGCCAGTGGGGGGGACAGCGTTAATAATGAAAAACTGTTTTTT
CASGGDSVNNEKLFF
>.|TRBV12-3/TRBV12-4|TRBJ2-6|few
TGTGCCAGCAGCCCTGGGACCGGATCTGGGGCCAACGTCCTGACTTTC
CASSPGTGSGANVLTF
>.|TRBV20-1|TRBJ2-2|many
TGCAGTGCTAGAGATGAGGGAGGAATAAGGGAGCTGTTTTTT
CSARDEGGIRELFF
>.|TRBV15|TRBJ2-7|many
TGTGCCACCAGCAGAGCGACAGACCCCTACGAGCAGTACTTC
CATSRATDPYEQYF
>TRBD2|TRBV15|TRBJ2-1|many
TGTGCCACCAGCGAGACAATAGCGGGAGGGCCTTATGAGCAGTTCTTC
CATSETIAGGPYEQFF
>TRBD2|TRBV10-3|TRBJ2-5|many
TGTGCCATCAGTGCGCCTAGCGGAGTCCAAGAGACCCAGTACTTC
CAISAPSGVQETQYF
>.|TRBV20-1|TRBJ1-2|many
TGCAGTGCTAGAGATCCCAAACCGGAGTCTAACTATGGCTACACCTTC
CSARDPKPESNYGYTF
>TRBD1|TRBV15|TRBJ1-2|.
TGTGCCACCAGCAGAAACCCGACAGGGGTAGAGTATGGCTACACCTTC
CATSRNPTGVEYGYTF
>TRBD1|TRBV4-1|TRBJ2-7|.
TGCGCCAGCAGCCTCATATCGACAGGGGGCGAGCAGTACTTC
CASSLISTGGEQYF
>TRBD1|TRBV5-1|TRBJ2-7|few
TGCGCCAGCAGCCAGGACAGGCTCAACGAGCAGTACTTC
CASSQDRLNEQYF
>.|TRBV5-1|TRBJ2-7|many
TGCGCCAGCAGCCCTGATTTGGGGGGCCCCTACGAGCAGTACTTC
CASSPDLGGPYEQYF
>.|TRBV5-1|TRBJ2-7|many
TGCGCCAGCAGCTTGACAGGCATGGTCGGGGACGAGCAGTACTTC
CASSLTGMVGDEQYF
>.|TRBV29-1|TRBJ2-2|medium-sized
TGCAGCGTTGCGGCCCCCGGGGAGCTGTTTTTT
CSVAAPGELFF
>TRBD1|TRBV20-1|TRBJ2-3|.
TGCAGTGCAGGGGACAGGGGTACGCAGTATTTT
CSAGDRGTQYF
>.|TRBV6-5|TRBJ2-1|many
TGTGCCAGCAGTTACTCGTGGAACGGGAGAACGTCCTACAATGAGCAGTTCTTC
CASSYSWNGRTSYNEQFF
>TRBD2|TRBV3-1|TRBJ2-4|.
TGTGCCAGCAGCCAAGTTGCGGGAGTTGTGTACTTC
CASSQVAGVVYF
>TRBD1|TRBV5-1|TRBJ1-2|many
TGCGCCAGCAGCCCCGACAGGGGTGGCTACACCTTC
CASSPDRGGYTF
>.|TRBV27|TRBJ1-1|few
TGTGCCAGCGCCCTGGGGGCGATGAACACTGAAGCTTTCTTT
CASALGAMNTEAFF
>.|TRBV21-1|TRBJ1-5|many
TGTGCCAGCAGCTCAAAAAACGACAGGTTACATTATAGCAATCAGCCCCAGCATTTT
CASSSKNDRLHYSNQPQHF
>.|TRBV6-5|TRBJ2-1|many
TGTGCCAGCAGTTACTACCTGGTGACTAGGGGGCATGAGCAGTTCTTC
CASSYYLVTRGHEQFF
>.|TRBV4-1|TRBJ1-1|many
TGCGCCAGCAGCCACCCCCCGGGGGGTTTTCGGACTGAAGCTTTCTTT
CASSHPPGGFRTEAFF